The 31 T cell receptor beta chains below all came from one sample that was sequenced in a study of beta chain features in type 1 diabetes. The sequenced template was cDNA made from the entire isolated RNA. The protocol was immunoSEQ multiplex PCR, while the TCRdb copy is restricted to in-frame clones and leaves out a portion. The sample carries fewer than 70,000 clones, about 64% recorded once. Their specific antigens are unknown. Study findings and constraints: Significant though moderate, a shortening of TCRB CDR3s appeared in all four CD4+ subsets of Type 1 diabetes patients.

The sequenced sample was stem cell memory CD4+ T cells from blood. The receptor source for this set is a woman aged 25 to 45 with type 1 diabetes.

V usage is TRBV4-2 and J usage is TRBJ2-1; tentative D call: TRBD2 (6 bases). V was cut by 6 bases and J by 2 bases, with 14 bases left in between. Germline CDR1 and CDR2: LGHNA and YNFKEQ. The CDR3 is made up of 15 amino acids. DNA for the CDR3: TGTGCCAGCAGTTTAGAGCGGGCCCCCTACAATGAGCAGTTCTTC. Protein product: CASSLERAPYNEQFF.

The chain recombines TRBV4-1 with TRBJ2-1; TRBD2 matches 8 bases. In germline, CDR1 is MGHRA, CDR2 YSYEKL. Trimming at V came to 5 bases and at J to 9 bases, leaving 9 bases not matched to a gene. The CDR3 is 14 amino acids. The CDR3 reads CASSFQGLEGEQFF. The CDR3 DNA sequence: TGCGCCAGCAGCTTCCAGGGACTAGAGGGTGAGCAGTTCTTC.

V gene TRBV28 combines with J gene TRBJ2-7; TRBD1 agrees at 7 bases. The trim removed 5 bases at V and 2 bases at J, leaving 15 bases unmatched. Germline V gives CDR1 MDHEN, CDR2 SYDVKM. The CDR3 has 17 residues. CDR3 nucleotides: TGTGCCAGCAGTACCTCCGGGACAGAATTCAGGCCCTACGAGCAGTACTTC. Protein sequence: CASSTSGTEFRPYEQYF.

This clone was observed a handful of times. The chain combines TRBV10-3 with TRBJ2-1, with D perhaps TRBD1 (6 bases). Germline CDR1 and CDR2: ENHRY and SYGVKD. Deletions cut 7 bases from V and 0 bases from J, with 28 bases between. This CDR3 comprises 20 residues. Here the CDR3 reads CAINKKGDGFSRDSYNEQFF. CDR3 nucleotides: TGTGCCATCAATAAAAAGGGGGACGGGTTTAGTAGGGACTCCTACAATGAGCAGTTCTTC.

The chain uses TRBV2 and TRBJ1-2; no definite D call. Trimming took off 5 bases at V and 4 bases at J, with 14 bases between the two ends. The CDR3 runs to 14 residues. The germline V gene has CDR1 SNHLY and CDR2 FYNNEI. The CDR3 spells CASSSNVASYGYTF. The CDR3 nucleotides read TGTGCCAGCAGTAGCAACGTCGCAAGCTATGGCTACACCTTC.

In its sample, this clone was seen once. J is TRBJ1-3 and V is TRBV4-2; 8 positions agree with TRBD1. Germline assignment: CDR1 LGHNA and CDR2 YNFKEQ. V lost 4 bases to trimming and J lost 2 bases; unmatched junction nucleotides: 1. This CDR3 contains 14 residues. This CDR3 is CASSLTGAGNTIYF. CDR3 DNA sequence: TGTGCCAGCAGCCTGACAGGGGCTGGAAACACCATATATTTT.

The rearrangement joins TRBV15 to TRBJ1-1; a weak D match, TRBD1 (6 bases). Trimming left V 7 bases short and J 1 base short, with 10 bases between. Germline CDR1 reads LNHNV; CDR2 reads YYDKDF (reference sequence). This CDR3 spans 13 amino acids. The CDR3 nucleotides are TGTGCCACCAACCCGGGACAGAACACTGAAGCTTTCTTT. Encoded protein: CATNPGQNTEAFF.

The CDR3 here is CASSPQGSRENEQFF. CDR3 DNA: TGTGCCAGCAGTCCTCAGGGGTCCAGGGAGAATGAGCAGTTCTTC. V is TRBV7-9 and J is TRBJ2-1, with D perhaps TRBD1 (6 bases). The CDR3 is 15 residues long. The ends were cut back, 6 bases at V and 7 bases at J, with 19 bases in the middle. Germline lookup yields CDR1 SEHNR and CDR2 FQNEAQ (reference sequence).

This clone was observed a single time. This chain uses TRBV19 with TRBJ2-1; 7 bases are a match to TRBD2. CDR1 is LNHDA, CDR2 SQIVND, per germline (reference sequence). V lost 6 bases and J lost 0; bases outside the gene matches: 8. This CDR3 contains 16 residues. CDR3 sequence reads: CASSERAGVSYNEQFF. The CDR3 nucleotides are TGTGCCAGTAGCGAGAGGGCGGGAGTCTCCTACAATGAGCAGTTCTTC. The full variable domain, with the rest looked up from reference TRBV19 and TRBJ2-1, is DGGITQSPKYLFRKEGQNVTLSCEQNLNHDAMYWYRQDPGQGLRLIYYSQIVNDFQKGDIAEGYSVSREKKESFPLTVTSAQKNPTAFYLCASSERAGVSYNEQFFGPGTRLTVL.

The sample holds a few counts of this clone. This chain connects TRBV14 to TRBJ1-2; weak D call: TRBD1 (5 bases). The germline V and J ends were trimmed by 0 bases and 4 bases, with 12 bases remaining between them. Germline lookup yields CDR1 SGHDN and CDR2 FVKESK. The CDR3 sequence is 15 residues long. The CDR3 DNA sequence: TGTGCCAGCAGCCAAGATGGACCAGGGATCTATGGCTACACCTTC. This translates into CASSQDGPGIYGYTF. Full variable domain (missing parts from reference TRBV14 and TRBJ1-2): EAGVTQFPSHSVIEKGQTVTLRCDPISGHDNLYWYRRVMGKEIKFLLHFVKESKQDESGMPNNRFLAERTGGTYSTLKVQPAELEDSGVYFCASSQDGPGIYGYTFGSGTRLTVV.

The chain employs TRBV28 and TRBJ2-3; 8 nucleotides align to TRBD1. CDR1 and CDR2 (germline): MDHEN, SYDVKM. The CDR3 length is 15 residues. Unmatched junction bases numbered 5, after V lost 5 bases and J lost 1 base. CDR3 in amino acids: CASSLPGQGTDTQYF. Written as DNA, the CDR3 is TGTGCCAGCAGTCTCCCGGGACAGGGCACAGATACGCAGTATTTT.

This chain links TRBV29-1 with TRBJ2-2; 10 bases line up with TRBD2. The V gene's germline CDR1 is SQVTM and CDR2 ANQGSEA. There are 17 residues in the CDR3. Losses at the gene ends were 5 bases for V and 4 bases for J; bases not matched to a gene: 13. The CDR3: CSVSHNPSGRATGELFF. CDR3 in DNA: TGCAGCGTTAGCCATAACCCAAGCGGGAGGGCCACCGGGGAGCTGTTTTTT.

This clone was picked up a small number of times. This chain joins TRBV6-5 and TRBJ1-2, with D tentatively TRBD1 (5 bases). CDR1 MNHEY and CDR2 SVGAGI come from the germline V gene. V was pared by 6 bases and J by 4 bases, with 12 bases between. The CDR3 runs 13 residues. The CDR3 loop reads CASSSLRVYGYTF. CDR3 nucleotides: TGTGCCAGCAGCTCTCTCAGGGTCTATGGCTACACCTTC.

This CDR3 is CASSQDSGRDNEQFF. Here the CDR3 DNA reads TGCGCCAGCAGCCAAGATAGTGGGAGGGACAATGAGCAGTTCTTC. The chain has TRBV4-1 and TRBJ2-1; 7 bases match TRBD2. Germline V gene lookup returns CDR1 MGHRA and CDR2 YSYEKL. This CDR3 is 15 amino acids long. The J segment lost 5 bases and the V segment lost 0 bases, leaving 4 bases of the junction unmatched.

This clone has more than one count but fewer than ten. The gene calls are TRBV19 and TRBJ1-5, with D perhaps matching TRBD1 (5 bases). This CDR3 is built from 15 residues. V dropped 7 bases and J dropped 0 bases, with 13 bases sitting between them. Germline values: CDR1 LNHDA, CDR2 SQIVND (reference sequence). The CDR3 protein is CASTEDTSSNQPQHF. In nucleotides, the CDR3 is TGTGCCAGTACCGAGGACACATCTAGCAATCAGCCCCAGCATTTT.

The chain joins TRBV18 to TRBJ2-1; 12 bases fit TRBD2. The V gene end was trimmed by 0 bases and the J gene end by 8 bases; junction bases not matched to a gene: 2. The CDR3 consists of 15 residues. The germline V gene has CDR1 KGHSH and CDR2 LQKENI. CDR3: CASSPPLAGGHEQFF. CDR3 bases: TGTGCCAGCTCACCACCGCTAGCGGGAGGGCATGAGCAGTTCTTC.

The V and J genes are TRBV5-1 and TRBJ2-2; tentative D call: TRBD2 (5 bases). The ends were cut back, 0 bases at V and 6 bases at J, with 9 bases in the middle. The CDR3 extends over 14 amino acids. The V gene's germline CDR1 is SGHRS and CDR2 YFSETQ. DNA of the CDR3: TGCGCCAGCAGCTTGGCCGGAGGTGCCGGGGAGCTGTTTTTT. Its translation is CASSLAGGAGELFF.

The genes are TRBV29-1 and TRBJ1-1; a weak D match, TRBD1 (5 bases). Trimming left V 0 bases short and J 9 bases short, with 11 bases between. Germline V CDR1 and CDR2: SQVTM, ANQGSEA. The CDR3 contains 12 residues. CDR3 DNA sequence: TGCAGCGTTGAAGAGGGGCAGGCCCAAGCTTTCTTT. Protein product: CSVEEGQAQAFF.

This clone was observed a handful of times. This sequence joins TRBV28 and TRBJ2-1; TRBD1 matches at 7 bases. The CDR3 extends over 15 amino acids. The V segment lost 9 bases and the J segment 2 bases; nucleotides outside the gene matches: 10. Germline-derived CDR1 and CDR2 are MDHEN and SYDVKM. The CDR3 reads CASLEGALTYNEQFF. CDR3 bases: TGTGCCAGTCTTGAGGGGGCCCTAACCTACAATGAGCAGTTCTTC.

The CDR3: CASSLWARGGQPQHF. The CDR3 nucleotides read TGTGCCAGCAGCTTATGGGCGCGGGGAGGTCAGCCCCAGCATTTT. The genes are TRBV7-2 and TRBJ1-5; D gene unclear. CDR1 is SGHTA and CDR2 is FQGNSA in the germline V gene. This CDR3 contains 15 residues. The germline V and J ends were trimmed by 2 bases and 6 bases, with 14 bases remaining between them.

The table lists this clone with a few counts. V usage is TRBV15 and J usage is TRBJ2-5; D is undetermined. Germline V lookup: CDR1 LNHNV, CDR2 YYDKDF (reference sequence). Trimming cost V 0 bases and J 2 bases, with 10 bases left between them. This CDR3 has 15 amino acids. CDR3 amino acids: CATSREPKRQETQYF. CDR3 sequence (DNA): TGTGCCACCAGCAGAGAACCTAAGAGGCAAGAGACCCAGTACTTC.

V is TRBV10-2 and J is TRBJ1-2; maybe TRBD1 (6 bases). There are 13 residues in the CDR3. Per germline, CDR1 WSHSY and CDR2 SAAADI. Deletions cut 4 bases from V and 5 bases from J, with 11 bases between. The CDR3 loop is CASSVGTRYGYTF. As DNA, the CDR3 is TGCGCCAGCAGTGTTGGGACACGGTATGGCTACACCTTC.

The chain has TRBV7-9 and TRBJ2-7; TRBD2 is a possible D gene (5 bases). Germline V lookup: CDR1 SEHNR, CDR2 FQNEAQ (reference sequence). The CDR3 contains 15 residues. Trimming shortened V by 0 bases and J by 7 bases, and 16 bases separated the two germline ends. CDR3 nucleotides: TGTGCCAGCAGCTTAGCGAGGATCAAAACGGGGGAGCAGTACTTC. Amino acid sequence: CASSLARIKTGEQYF.

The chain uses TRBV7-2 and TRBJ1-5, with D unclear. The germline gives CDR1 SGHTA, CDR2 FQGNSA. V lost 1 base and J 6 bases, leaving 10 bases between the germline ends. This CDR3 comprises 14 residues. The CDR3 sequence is CASSLEAGPQPQHF. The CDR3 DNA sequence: TGTGCCAGCAGCTTAGAGGCTGGGCCTCAGCCCCAGCATTTT.

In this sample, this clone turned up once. CDR3 loop: CAWVRYGRADTQYF. CDR3 nucleotides: TGTGCCTGGGTGCGGTACGGGAGGGCCGATACGCAGTATTTT. This chain links TRBV30 with TRBJ2-3; 8 bases match TRBD2. Germline trimming cut 5 bases from V and 6 bases from J; bases unmatched to any gene: 10. This CDR3 is built from 14 residues. Looked up from germline, CDR1 is GTSNPN and CDR2 is SVGIG (reference sequence).

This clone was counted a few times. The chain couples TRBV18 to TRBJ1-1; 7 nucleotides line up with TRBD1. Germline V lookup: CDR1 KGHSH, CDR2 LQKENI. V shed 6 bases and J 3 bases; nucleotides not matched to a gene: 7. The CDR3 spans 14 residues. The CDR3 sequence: CASSQTGSDTEAFF. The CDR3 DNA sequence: TGTGCCAGCTCGCAGACAGGGTCTGACACTGAAGCTTTCTTT.

The CDR3 reads CASSLGQGGQFF. The DNA for the CDR3 is TGCGCCAGCAGCTTGGGGCAGGGAGGGCAGTTCTTC. This chain uses TRBV5-1 with TRBJ2-1; D is perhaps TRBD2 (6 bases). From germline, CDR1 is SGHRS and CDR2 YFSETQ. CDR3 length: 12 amino acids. With 0 bases removed from V and 12 bases from J, the gap between germline ends came to 10 bases.

Here the CDR3 DNA reads TGCGCCAGCAGCTTTCTCGGCGGGAGTTTCGTCGATGAGCAGTTCTTC. It is translated as CASSFLGGSFVDEQFF. The rearrangement joins TRBV5-1 to TRBJ2-1, with 7 bases identical to TRBD2. Germline CDR1 is SGHRS and CDR2 is YFSETQ. The CDR3 length is 16 residues. The V segment lost 2 bases and the J segment 8 bases; nucleotides outside the gene matches: 13.

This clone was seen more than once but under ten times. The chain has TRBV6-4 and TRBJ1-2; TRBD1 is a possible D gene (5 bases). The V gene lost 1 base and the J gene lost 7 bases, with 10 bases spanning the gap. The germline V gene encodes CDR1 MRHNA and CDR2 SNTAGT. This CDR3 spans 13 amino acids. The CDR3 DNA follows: TGTGCCAGCAGTGACTTTCAGGGATCTGGCTACACCTTC. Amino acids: CASSDFQGSGYTF.

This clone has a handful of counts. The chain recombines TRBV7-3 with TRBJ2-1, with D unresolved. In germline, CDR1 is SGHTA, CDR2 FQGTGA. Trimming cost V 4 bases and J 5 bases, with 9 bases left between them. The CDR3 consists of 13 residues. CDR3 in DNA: TGTGCCAGCAGCTCCTCTCTTAACAATGAGCAGTTCTTC. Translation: CASSSSLNNEQFF.

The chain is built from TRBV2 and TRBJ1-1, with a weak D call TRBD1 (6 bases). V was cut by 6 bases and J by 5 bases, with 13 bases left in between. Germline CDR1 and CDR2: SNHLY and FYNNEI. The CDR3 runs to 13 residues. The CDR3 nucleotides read TGTGCCAGCAGCACAGGGTTTGGGACTGAAGCTTTCTTT. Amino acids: CASSTGFGTEAFF.